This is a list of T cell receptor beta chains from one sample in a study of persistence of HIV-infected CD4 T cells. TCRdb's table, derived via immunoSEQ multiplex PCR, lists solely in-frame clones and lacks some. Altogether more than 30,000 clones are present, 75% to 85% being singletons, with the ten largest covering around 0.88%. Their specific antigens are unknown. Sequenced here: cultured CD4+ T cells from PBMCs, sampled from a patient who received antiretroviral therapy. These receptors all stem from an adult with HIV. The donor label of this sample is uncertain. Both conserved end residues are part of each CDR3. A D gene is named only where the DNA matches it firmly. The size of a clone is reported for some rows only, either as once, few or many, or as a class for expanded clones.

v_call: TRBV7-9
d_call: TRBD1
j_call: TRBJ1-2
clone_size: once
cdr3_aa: CASSLALDRPYTF
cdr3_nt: TGTGCCAGCAGCTTAGCCCTGGACAGGCCCTACACCTTC

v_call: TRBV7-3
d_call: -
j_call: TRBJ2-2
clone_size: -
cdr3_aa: CASSITGVSTGELFF
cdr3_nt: TGTGCCAGCAGTATAACGGGGGTCAGCACCGGGGAGCTGTTTTTT

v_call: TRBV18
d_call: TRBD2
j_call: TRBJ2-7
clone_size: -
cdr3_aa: CASSPRRLAGLRSSYEQYF
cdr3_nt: TGTGCCAGCTCACCACGTCGACTAGCGGGGCTGAGGAGCTCCTACGAGCAGTACTTC

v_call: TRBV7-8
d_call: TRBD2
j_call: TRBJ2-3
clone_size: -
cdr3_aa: CASSLAISGGQYF
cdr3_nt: TGTGCCAGCAGCTTAGCGATCTCGGGAGGGCAGTATTTT

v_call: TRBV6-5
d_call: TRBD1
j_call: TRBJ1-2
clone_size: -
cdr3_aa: CASSYRDRVRYGYTF
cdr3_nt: TGTGCCAGCAGTTATCGGGACAGGGTCCGCTATGGCTACACCTTC

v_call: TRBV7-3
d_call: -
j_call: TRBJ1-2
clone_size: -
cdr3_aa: CASSDWGERYTF
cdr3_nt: TGTGCCAGCAGCGATTGGGGGGAGCGCTACACCTTC

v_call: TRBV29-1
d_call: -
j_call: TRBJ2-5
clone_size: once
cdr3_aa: CSVRDARLGGHQETQYF
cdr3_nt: TGCAGCGTTAGGGATGCTCGTCTTGGCGGGCACCAAGAGACCCAGTACTTC

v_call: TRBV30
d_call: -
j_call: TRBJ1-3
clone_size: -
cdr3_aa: CAWSPRNTIYF
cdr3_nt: TGTGCCTGGAGCCCGAGAAACACCATATATTTT

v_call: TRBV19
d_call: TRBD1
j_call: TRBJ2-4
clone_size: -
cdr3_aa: CASSRDRGEAKNIQYF
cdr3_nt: TGTGCCAGTAGTCGCGACAGGGGCGAGGCCAAAAACATTCAGTACTTC

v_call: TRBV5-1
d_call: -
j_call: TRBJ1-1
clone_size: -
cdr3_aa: CASSRGEDNPFF
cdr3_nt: TGCGCCAGCAGCCGGGGGGAGGACAATCCTTTCTTT

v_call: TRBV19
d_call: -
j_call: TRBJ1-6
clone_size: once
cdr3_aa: CASSPQGHTGPLHF
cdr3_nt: TGTGCCAGTAGTCCACAGGGACACACCGGACCCCTCCACTTT

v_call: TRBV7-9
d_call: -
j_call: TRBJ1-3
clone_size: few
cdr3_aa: CASSLAVGRSGNTIYF
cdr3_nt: TGTGCCAGCAGCTTAGCGGTCGGGCGCTCTGGAAACACCATATATTTT

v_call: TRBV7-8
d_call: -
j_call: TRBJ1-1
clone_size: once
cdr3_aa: CASSLAGARGTEAFF
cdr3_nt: TGTGCCAGCAGCTTAGCGGGGGCCCGGGGGACTGAAGCTTTCTTT

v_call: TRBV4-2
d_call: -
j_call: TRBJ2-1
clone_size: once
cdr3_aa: CASSPTRGSSYNEQFF
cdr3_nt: TGTGCCAGCAGCCCCACAAGGGGTAGCTCCTACAATGAGCAGTTCTTC

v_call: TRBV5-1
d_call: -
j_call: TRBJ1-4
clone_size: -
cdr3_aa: CASSLLAGQNEKLFF
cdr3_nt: TGCGCCAGCAGCTTGTTGGCAGGGCAGAATGAAAAACTGTTTTTT

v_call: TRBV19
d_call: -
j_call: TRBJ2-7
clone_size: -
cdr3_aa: CASSRGARLTYEQYF
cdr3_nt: TGTGCCAGTAGCAGGGGGGCGAGATTAACCTACGAGCAGTACTTC

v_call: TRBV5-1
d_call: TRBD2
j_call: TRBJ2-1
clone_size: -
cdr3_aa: CASRKASGDNEQFF
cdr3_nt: TGCGCCTCTCGGAAGGCTAGCGGGGACAATGAGCAGTTCTTC

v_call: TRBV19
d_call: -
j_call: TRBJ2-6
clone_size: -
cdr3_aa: CASSIGVGTGANVLTF
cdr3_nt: TGTGCCAGTAGTATTGGGGTTGGGACTGGGGCCAACGTCCTGACTTTC

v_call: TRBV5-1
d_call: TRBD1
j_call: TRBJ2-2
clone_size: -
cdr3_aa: CASSLVGTGEGTGELFF
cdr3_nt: TGCGCCAGCAGCTTGGTTGGGACAGGGGAAGGGACCGGGGAGCTGTTTTTT

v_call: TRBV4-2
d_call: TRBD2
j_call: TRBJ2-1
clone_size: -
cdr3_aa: CASSQGGSGGALESFF
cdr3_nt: TGTGCCAGCAGCCAAGGAGGGAGCGGGGGGGCCCTCGAGTCGTTCTTC

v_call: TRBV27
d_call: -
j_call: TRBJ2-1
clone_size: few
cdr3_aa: CASSIDSRRGNEQFF
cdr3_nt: TGTGCCAGCAGTATCGACAGCCGCCGGGGGAATGAGCAGTTCTTC

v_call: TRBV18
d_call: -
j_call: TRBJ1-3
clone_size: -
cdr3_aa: CASSPREGLTGNTIYF
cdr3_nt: TGTGCCAGCTCACCGAGAGAGGGACTCACTGGAAACACCATATATTTT

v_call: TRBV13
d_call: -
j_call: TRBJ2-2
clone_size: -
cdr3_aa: CASSQDRRGLFF
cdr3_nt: TGTGCCAGCAGCCAAGACAGGCGAGGGCTGTTTTTT

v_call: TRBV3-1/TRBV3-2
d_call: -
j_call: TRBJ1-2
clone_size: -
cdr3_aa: CASSQDTRGGYGYTF
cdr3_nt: TGTGCCAGCAGCCAAGATACCAGGGGAGGCTATGGCTACACCTTC

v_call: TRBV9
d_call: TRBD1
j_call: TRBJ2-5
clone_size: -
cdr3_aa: CASSEGTGGFQETQYF
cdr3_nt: TGTGCCAGCAGCGAGGGGACAGGGGGCTTCCAAGAGACCCAGTACTTC

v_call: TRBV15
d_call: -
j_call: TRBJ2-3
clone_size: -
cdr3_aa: CATEDGQWTQYF
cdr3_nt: TGTGCCACTGAAGACGGTCAATGGACGCAGTATTTT

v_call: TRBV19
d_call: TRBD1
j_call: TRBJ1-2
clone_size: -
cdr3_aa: CASSDRGNYGYTF
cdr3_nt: TGTGCCAGCAGTGACAGGGGAAACTATGGCTACACCTTC

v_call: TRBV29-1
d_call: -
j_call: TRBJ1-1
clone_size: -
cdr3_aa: CSVGLGGATEAFF
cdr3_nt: TGCAGCGTTGGGTTAGGGGGGGCCACTGAAGCTTTCTTT

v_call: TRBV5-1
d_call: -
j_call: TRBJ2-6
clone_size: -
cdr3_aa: CASSSVMGGANVLTF
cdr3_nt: TGCGCCAGCAGCTCGGTAATGGGTGGGGCCAACGTCCTGACTTTC

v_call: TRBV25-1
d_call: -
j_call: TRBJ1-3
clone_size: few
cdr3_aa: CASSLLGGRSGNTIYF
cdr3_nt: TGTGCCAGCAGTCTCCTCGGGGGGCGCTCTGGAAACACCATATATTTT

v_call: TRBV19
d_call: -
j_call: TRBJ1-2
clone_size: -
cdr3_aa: CASSRSGTNYGYTF
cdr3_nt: TGTGCCAGTAGTAGATCCGGGACAAACTATGGCTACACCTTC

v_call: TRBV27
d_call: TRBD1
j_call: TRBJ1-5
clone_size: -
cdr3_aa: CASSPTGKDYSNQPQHF
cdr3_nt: TGTGCCAGCAGTCCGACAGGGAAAGACTATAGCAATCAGCCCCAGCATTTT

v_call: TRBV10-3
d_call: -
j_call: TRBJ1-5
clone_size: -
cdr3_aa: CAISDPGKQPQHF
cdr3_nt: TGTGCCATCAGTGACCCAGGGAAACAGCCCCAGCATTTT

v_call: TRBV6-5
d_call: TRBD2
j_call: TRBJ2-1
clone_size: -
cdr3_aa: CASSSHLRGGYNEQFF
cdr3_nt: TGTGCCAGCAGTTCGCACCTGCGCGGGGGTTACAATGAGCAGTTCTTC

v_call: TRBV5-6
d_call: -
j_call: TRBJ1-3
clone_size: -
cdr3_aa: CASSLYGGISGNTIYF
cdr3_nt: TGTGCCAGCAGCTTGTATGGGGGGATCTCTGGAAACACCATATATTTT

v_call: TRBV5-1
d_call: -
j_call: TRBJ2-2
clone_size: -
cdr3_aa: CASSLRSTGELFF
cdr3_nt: TGCGCCAGCAGCTTGCGGAGCACCGGGGAGCTGTTTTTT

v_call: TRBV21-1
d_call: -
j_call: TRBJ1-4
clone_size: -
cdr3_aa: CAVQGLGEKLFF
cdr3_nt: TGTGCCGTACAGGGTTTAGGTGAAAAACTGTTTTTT

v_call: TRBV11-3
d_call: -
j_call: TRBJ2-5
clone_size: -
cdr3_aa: CASSLGPPGGFEETQYF
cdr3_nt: TGTGCCAGCAGCTTAGGCCCTCCGGGGGGCTTTGAGGAGACCCAGTACTTC

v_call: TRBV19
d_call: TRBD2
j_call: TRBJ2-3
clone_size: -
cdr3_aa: CASSIGRGHDTQYF
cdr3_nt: TGTGCCAGTAGTATCGGGAGGGGACATGATACGCAGTATTTT

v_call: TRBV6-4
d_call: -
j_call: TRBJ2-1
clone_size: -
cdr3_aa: CASSDSGRRNEQFF
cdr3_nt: TGTGCCAGCAGTGACTCGGGGCGTCGGAATGAGCAGTTCTTC

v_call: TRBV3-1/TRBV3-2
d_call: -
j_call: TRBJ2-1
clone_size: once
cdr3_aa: CASSHIRGEQFF
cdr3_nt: TGTGCCAGCAGCCATATTAGGGGTGAGCAGTTCTTC

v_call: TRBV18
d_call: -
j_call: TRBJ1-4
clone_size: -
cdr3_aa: CASSPNPDEKLFF
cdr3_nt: TGTGCCAGCTCACCAAATCCGGATGAAAAACTGTTTTTT

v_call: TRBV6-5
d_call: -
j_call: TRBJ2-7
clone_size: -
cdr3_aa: CASSRGSYEQYF
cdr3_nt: TGTGCCAGCAGTCGAGGGTCCTACGAGCAGTACTTC

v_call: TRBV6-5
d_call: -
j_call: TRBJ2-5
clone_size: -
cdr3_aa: CASMALRETQYF
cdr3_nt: TGTGCCAGCATGGCGCTGCGAGAGACCCAGTACTTC

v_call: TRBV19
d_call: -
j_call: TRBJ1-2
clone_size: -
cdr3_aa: CATLYRGYTF
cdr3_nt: TGTGCCACCCTCTACCGGGGCTACACCTTC

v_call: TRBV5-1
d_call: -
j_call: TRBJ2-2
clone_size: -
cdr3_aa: CASSLVLDTGELFF
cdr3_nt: TGCGCCAGCAGCTTGGTTCTGGACACCGGGGAGCTGTTTTTT

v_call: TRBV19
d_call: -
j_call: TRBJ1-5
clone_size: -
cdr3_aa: CASSMGGPGFQPQHF
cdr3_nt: TGTGCCAGTAGTATGGGGGGCCCAGGGTTTCAGCCCCAGCATTTT

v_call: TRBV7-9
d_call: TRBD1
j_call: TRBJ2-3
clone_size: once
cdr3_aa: CASSLRGQGATDTQYF
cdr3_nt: TGTGCCAGCAGCTTACGGGGACAGGGAGCCACAGATACGCAGTATTTT

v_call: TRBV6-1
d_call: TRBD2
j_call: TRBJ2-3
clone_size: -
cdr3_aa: CASSEVFLAGGNTDTQYF
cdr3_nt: TGTGCCAGCAGTGAAGTTTTTCTAGCGGGGGGGAACACAGATACGCAGTATTTT